What follows are 25 T cell receptor beta chains derived from one specimen sequenced in a study of blood T cells in healthy people across ages. Using a J-beta primer mix together with a sample-barcoded 5' primer, a second PCR was run for roughly 7 to 12 cycles. MiXCR, run by TCRdb on the 5' RACE reads, gives a single entry per CDR3 protein. The sample lists 800,000 to 950,000 distinct CDR3 sequences, roughly 52% occurring once. The material sequenced was blood. The receptors derive from a man aged 30-40 years in good health.

The chain couples TRBV12-3 or TRBV12-4 to TRBJ2-1; 9 bases are a match to TRBD2. The length of the CDR3 is 13 residues. J gave up 15 bases and V 4 bases, and 10 bases lay outside the gene matches. CDR3 in DNA: TGTGCCAGCAGTTCGAAGGCCGGGACTAGCCGGTTCTTC. It codes for CASSSKAGTSRFF.

V gene TRBV12-5 combines with J gene TRBJ2-2; D is ambiguous. Per the germline V gene, CDR1 is LGHNT and CDR2 is FRNRAP. Trimming took 9 bases from V and 0 from J, leaving 5 bases between them. This CDR3 is built from 12 residues. CDR3 coding DNA: TGTGCTAGACTTGCGAACACCGGGGAGCTGTTTTTT. Translation: CARLANTGELFF.

At least ten counts were recorded for this clonotype. The DNA for the CDR3 is TGTGCCAGCAGCAAGGGACAGGTTATGGAGACCCAGTACTTC. It yields the protein CASSKGQVMETQYF. This rearrangement joins TRBV11-2 to TRBJ2-5, with TRBD1 matching 8 bases. Trimming at V came to 5 bases and at J to 5 bases, leaving 7 bases not matched to a gene. This CDR3 has 14 residues. CDR1 and CDR2 (germline): SGHAT, FQNNGV.

This clonotype turned up a few times. The V and J genes are TRBV18 and TRBJ1-2, with D perhaps TRBD1 (6 bases). CDR1 is KGHSH and CDR2 is LQKENI in the germline V gene. Deletions cut 1 base from V and 0 bases from J, with 9 bases between. The CDR3 totals 15 residues. DNA of the CDR3: TGTGCCAGCTCACCACAGGACAGACCTAACTATGGCTACACCTTC. Protein sequence: CASSPQDRPNYGYTF. Full variable domain (missing parts from reference TRBV18 and TRBJ1-2): NAGVMQNPRHLVRRRGQEARLRCSPMKGHSHVYWYRQLPEEGLKFMVYLQKENIIDESGMPKERFSAEFPKEGPSILRIQQVVRGDSAAYFCASSPQDRPNYGYTFGSGTRLTVV.

This clonotype was detected many times. The chain links TRBV21-1 to TRBJ2-6; TRBD1, the table's D call, was not compared with the DNA. TRBV21-1 represents a pseudogene. The CDR3 runs to 18 residues. CDR3 in amino acids: CASSKAHRGSPGANVLTF. CDR3 DNA sequence: TGTGCCAGCAGCAAAGCTCACAGGGGGTCCCCTGGGGCCAACGTCCTGACTTTC.

The V and J genes are TRBV15 and TRBJ2-7, with D unresolved. The assigned J gene may be wrong: the sequence end matches TRBJ2-5 better. CDR1 is LNHNV and CDR2 is YYDKDF in the germline V gene (reference sequence). The CDR3 has 13 residues. The CDR3 here is CATSGTLGKTQYF. CDR3 sequence (DNA): TGTGCCACCAGCGGTACTTTGGGGAAGACCCAGTACTTC.

This chain joins TRBV29-1 and TRBJ1-2, with D tentatively TRBD1 (6 bases). V shed 7 bases and J shed 7 bases, with 13 bases lying between them. Looked up from germline, CDR1 is SQVTM and CDR2 is ANQGSEA. The CDR3 consists of 11 residues. CDR3 sequence reads: CSGEGDGGYTF. CDR3 DNA sequence: TGCAGCGGTGAGGGGGATGGTGGCTACACCTTC.

This chain joins TRBV5-4 and TRBJ1-6; 8 bases align to TRBD1. V gave up 3 bases and J gave up 9 bases; unmatched junction bases: 8. The CDR3 totals 15 residues. The germline gives CDR1 SGHNT, CDR2 YYREEE (reference sequence). This CDR3 reads CASSWWTGSSSPLHF. DNA for the CDR3: TGTGCCAGCAGCTGGTGGACAGGGAGTTCTTCACCCCTCCACTTT.

This clonotype was picked up one time. This chain links TRBV4-3 with TRBJ2-1, with TRBD2 matching 8 bases. This CDR3 comprises 16 residues. V lost 1 base, J lost 2 bases, and 4 bases stayed unmatched. Looked up from germline, CDR1 is LGHNA and CDR2 is YSLEER. This CDR3 reads CASSQGLAQAYNEQFF. Written as DNA, the CDR3 is TGCGCCAGCAGCCAAGGACTAGCGCAAGCCTACAATGAGCAGTTCTTC.

The chain combines TRBV10-3 with TRBJ2-7, with TRBD2 matching over 10 bases. J lost 4 bases, V lost 4 bases, and 7 bases had no gene match. The germline V gene encodes CDR1 ENHRY and CDR2 SYGVKD. This CDR3 is built from 15 residues. CDR3 protein: CAISGYRGLAYEQYF. CDR3 in DNA: TGTGCCATCAGTGGGTATAGGGGACTAGCGTACGAGCAGTACTTC.

V is TRBV7-9 and J is TRBJ2-3; possibly TRBD2 for D (5 bases). V was pared by 3 bases and J by 7 bases, with 8 bases between. The CDR3 is made up of 12 amino acids. CDR1 is SEHNR and CDR2 is FQNEAQ in the germline V gene (reference sequence). The CDR3 DNA is TGTGCCAGCAGCTTCGACTATAATACGCAGTATTTT. This gives the protein CASSFDYNTQYF.

The gene calls are TRBV6-2 or TRBV6-3 and TRBJ2-4; D uncertain. Germline lookup yields CDR1 MNHEY and CDR2 SVGEGT. The CDR3 extends over 16 amino acids. With 6 bases removed from V and 0 bases from J, the gap between germline ends came to 15 bases. The CDR3 loop is CASRNGAVLAKNIQYF. The CDR3, as DNA: TGTGCCAGCAGAAACGGAGCAGTCCTAGCCAAAAACATTCAGTACTTC.

The rearrangement links TRBV2 to TRBJ2-5; TRBD1 matches at 10 bases. The J call could be wrong; TRBJ2-7 is a better fit for the DNA end. Germline CDR1 SNHLY, CDR2 FYNNEI. This CDR3 spans 15 amino acids. This CDR3 is CASNMGQGRPYEQYF. The CDR3 DNA reads as TGTGCCAGCAACATGGGACAGGGGAGGCCGTACGAGCAGTACTTC.

The chain joins TRBV7-2 to TRBJ2-3; D is unclear. The CDR3 sequence is 17 residues long. Germline-derived CDR1 and CDR2 are SGHTA and FQGNSA. Trimming shortened V by 1 base and J by 6 bases, and 20 bases separated the two germline ends. The CDR3 coding sequence is TGTGCCAGCAGCTTAGGATTCGAAGGGTCGTATGAGGATACGCAGTATTTT. It specifies CASSLGFEGSYEDTQYF.

This clonotype showed up just a few times. This CDR3 reads CASSQVQAVFDEQYF. CDR3 nucleotide sequence: TGTGCCAGCAGCCAAGTCCAGGCAGTTTTCGACGAGCAGTACTTC. The chain has TRBV14 and TRBJ2-7; D uncertain. This CDR3 has 15 residues. CDR1 SGHDN and CDR2 FVKESK come from the germline V gene. V gave up 1 base and J gave up 5 bases, with 15 bases separating them.

The chain links TRBV4-3 to TRBJ1-6; TRBD1 matches at 7 bases. In germline, CDR1 is LGHNA, CDR2 YSLEER. This CDR3 contains 18 residues. V lost 4 bases and J lost 7; bases outside the gene matches: 16. The CDR3 loop is CASSREEGVTGRNSPLHF. CDR3 sequence (DNA): TGCGCCAGCAGCCGGGAAGAGGGCGTGACAGGGAGAAATTCACCCCTCCACTTT.

This chain links TRBV6-1 with TRBJ2-3; D gene unclear. This CDR3 comprises 13 residues. V lost 6 bases, J lost 5 bases, and 12 bases lay in between. CDR1 MNHNS and CDR2 SASEGT come from the germline V gene. CDR3 sequence: CASRTTDGDTQYF. In DNA, the CDR3 is TGTGCCAGCAGGACAACCGACGGAGATACGCAGTATTTT.

The table lists this clonotype with a count of one. At one of its ends the junction is not consistent with the germline gene, which may arise from a read error. This rearrangement joins TRBV12-3 or TRBV12-4 to TRBJ1-2; D remains ambiguous. This CDR3 is 13 amino acids long. Written as DNA, the CDR3 is TGTGCCATCAGTTCGCCTGCTAACTATGGCTACACCTTC. This translates into CAISSPANYGYTF.

The rearrangement links TRBV5-6 to TRBJ2-2; 7 bases agree with TRBD1. Looked up from germline, CDR1 is SGHDT and CDR2 is YYEEEE. The length of the CDR3 is 21 residues. J lost 9 bases, V lost 4 bases, and 30 bases had no gene match. Here the CDR3 DNA reads TGTGCCAGCAGCGTAGGGGGCGGCGGGTTTGGTAGCCCCATCGAACACCGGGAGCTGTTTTTT. The encoded protein is CASSVGGGGFGSPIEHRELFF.

CDR3 region: CASSPWGFLYNEQFF. The CDR3, as DNA: TGTGCCAGCAGCCCCTGGGGCTTTCTCTACAATGAGCAGTTCTTC. The chain has TRBV14 and TRBJ2-1; D is perhaps TRBD1 (5 bases). Germline CDR1 is SGHDN and CDR2 is FVKESK. The CDR3 runs 15 residues. V was clipped by 4 bases and J by 3 bases, with 13 bases between them.

This clonotype has at least ten counts. This chain joins TRBV27 and TRBJ2-2; possibly TRBD1 or TRBD2 for D (6 bases each). From germline, CDR1 is MNHEY and CDR2 SMNVEV (reference sequence). Deletions cut 8 bases from V and 0 bases from J, with 10 bases between. The CDR3 has 14 amino acids. CDR3 sequence reads: CASRGQPNTGELFF. Written as DNA, the CDR3 is TGTGCCAGCCGGGGGCAACCGAACACCGGGGAGCTGTTTTTT.

This chain links TRBV4-1 with TRBJ2-1, with 11 bases fitting TRBD2. Judging by the DNA end, TRBJ2-7 fits better; the J call may be wrong. The CDR3 consists of 17 residues. CDR1 is MGHRA, CDR2 YSYEKL, per germline. For the CDR3, the DNA is TGCGCCAGCAGCCTGGTAGCGGGGGGGGGCTCCTACAATGAGCAGTACTTC. Protein: CASSLVAGGGSYNEQYF.

The CDR3 protein is CSTEAGGLRREQYF. The DNA for the CDR3 is TGCAGTACCGAGGCGGGGGGACTCCGACGAGAGCAGTACTTC. This chain links TRBV20-1 with TRBJ2-5; TRBD2 matches at 8 bases. Germline V gene lookup returns CDR1 DFQATT and CDR2 SNEGSKA (reference sequence). J was trimmed by 11 bases and V by 8 bases; bases with no gene match: 19. The CDR3 consists of 14 residues.

The sample holds a few counts of this clonotype. The chain links TRBV6-4 to TRBJ2-3; 9 bases are a match to TRBD1. CDR1 and CDR2 (germline): MRHNA, SNTAGT. The V gene end was trimmed by 6 bases and the J gene end by 1 base; junction bases not matched to a gene: 5. The CDR3 has 15 residues. The CDR3 DNA follows: TGTGCCAGCAGCTCGACAGGGGGAGGCACAGATACGCAGTATTTT. Its protein product is CASSSTGGGTDTQYF.

The chain links TRBV6-2 or TRBV6-3 to TRBJ1-5; 9 bases are a match to TRBD1. Germline-derived CDR1 and CDR2 are MNHEY and SVGEGT. CDR3 size: 17 residues. V shed 7 bases and J 3 bases; nucleotides not matched to a gene: 13. CDR3 nucleotides: TGTGCCAGCAAGCTAGCCTCGGGACAGGGAATCAATCAGCCCCAGCATTTT. It codes for CASKLASGQGINQPQHF.